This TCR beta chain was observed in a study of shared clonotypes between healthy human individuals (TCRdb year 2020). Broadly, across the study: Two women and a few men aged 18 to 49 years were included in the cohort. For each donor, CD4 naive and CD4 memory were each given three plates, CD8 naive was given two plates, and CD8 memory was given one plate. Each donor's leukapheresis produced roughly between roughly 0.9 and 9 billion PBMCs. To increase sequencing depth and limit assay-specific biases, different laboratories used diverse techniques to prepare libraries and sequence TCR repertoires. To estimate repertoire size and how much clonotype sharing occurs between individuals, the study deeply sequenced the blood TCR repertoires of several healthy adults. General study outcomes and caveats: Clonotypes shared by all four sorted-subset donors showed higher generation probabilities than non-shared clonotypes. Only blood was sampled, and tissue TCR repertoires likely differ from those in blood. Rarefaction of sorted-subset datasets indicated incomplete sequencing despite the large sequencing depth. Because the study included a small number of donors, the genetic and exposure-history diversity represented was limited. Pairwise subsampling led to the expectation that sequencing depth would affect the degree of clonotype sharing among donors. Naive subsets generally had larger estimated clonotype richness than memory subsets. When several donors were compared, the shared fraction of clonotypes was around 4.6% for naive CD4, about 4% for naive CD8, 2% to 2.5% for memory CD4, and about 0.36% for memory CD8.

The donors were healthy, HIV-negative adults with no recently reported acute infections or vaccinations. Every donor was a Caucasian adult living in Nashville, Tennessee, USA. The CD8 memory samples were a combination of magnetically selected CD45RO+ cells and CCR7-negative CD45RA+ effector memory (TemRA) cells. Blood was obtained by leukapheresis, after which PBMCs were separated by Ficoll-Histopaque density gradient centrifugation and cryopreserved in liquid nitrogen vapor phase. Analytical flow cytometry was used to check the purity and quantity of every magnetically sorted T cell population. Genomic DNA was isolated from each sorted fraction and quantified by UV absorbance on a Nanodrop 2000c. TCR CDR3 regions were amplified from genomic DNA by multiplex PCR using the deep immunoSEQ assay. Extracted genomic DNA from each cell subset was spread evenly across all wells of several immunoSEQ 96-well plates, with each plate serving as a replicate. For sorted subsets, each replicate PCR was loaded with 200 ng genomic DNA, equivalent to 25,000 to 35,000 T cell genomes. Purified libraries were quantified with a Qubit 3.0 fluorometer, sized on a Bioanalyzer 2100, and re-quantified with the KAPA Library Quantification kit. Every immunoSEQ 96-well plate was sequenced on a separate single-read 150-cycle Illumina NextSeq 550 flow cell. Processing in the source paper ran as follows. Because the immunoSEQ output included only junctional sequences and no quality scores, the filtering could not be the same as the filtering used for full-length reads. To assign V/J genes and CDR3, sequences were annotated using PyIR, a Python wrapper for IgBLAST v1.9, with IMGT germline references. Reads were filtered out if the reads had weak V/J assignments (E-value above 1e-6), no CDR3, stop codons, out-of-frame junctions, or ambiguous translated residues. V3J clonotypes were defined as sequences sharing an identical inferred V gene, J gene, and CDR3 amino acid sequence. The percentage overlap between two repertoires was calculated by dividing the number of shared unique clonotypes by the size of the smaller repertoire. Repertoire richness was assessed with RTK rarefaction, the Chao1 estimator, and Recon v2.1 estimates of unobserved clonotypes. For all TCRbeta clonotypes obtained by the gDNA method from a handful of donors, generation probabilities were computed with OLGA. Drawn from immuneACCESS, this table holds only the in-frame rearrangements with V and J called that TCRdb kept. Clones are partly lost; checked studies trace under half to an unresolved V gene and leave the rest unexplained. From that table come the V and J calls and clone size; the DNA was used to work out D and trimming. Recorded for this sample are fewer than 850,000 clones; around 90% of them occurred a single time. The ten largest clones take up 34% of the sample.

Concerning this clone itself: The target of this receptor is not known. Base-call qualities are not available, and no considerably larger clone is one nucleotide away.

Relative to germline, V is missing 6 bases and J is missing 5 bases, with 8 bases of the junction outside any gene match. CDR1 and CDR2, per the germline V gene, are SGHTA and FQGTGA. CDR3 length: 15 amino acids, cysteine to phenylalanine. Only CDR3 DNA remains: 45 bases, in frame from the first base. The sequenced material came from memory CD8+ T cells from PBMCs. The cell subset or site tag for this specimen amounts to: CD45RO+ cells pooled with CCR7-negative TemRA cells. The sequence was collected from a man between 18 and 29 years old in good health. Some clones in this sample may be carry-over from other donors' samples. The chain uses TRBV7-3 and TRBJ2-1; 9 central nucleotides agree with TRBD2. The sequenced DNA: TGTGCCAGCAGTTCTCGACTAGCGGCCAACAATGAGCAGTTCTTC. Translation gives CASSSRLAANNEQFF.